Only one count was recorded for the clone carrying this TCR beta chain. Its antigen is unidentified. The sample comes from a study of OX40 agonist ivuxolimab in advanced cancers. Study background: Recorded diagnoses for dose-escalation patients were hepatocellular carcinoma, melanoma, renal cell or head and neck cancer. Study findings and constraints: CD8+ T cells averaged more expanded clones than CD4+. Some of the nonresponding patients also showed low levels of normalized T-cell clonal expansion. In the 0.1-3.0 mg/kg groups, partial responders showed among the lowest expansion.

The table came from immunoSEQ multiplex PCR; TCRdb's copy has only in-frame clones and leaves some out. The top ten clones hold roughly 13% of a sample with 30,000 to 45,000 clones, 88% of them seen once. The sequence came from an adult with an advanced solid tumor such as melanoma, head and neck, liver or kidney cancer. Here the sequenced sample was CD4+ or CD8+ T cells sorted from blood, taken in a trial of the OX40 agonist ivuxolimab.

In nucleotides, the CDR3 is TGTGCCAGCAGCGCCCGAGGACAGGGTGCCGGGGAGCTGTTTTTT. As protein: CASSARGQGAGELFF. The rearrangement joins TRBV9 to TRBJ2-2; 8 bases fit TRBD1. The CDR3 covers 15 residues. The V gene end was trimmed by 3 bases and the J gene end by 6 bases; junction bases not matched to a gene: 7. Germline V gives CDR1 SGDLS, CDR2 YYNGEE.